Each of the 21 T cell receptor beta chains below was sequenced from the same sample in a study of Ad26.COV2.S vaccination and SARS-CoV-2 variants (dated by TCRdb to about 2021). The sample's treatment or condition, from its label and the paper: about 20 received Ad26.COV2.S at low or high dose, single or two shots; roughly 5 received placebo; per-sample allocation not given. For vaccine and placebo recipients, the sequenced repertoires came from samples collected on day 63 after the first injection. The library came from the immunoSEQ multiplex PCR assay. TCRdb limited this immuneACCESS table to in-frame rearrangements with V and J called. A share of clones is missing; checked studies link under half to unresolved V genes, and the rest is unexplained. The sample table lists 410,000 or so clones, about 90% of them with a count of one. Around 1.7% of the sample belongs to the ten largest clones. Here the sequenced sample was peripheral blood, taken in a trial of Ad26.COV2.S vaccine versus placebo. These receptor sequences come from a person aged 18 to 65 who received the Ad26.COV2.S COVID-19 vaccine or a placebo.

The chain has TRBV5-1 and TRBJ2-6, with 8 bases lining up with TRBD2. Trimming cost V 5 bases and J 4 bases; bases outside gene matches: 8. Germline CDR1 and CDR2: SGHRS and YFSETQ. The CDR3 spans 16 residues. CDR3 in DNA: TGCGCCAGCAGTCCCGGGGGGGCCGCCGGGGCCAACGTCCTGACTTTC. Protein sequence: CASSPGGAAGANVLTF.

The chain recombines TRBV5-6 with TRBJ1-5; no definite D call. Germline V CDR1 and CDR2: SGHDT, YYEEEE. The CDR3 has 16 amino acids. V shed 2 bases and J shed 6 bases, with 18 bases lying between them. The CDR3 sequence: CASSFNGLAGGQPQHF. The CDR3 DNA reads TGTGCCAGCAGCTTTAACGGGCTTGCGGGCGGTCAGCCCCAGCATTTT. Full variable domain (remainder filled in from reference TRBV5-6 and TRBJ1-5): DAGVTQSPTHLIKTRGQQVTLRCSPKSGHDTVSWYQQALGQGPQFIFQYYEEEERQRGNFPDRFSGHQFPNYSSELNVNALLLGDSALYLCASSFNGLAGGQPQHFGDGTRLSIL.

CDR3 in amino acids: CASSLLGGQYLSYEQYF. The DNA of the CDR3 is TGCGCCAGCAGCTTGTTGGGGGGGCAATACTTGTCCTACGAGCAGTACTTC. The genes are TRBV5-1 and TRBJ2-7, with D possibly matching TRBD2 (7 bases). The CDR3 consists of 17 residues. Germline V CDR1 and CDR2: SGHRS, YFSETQ. The V and J ends lost 1 base and 1 base respectively, with 18 bases between them. The entire variable domain, with the rest obtained from reference TRBV5-1 and TRBJ2-7, is as follows: KAGVTQTPRYLIKTRGQQVTLSCSPISGHRSVSWYQQTPGQGLQFLFEYFSETQRNKGNFPGRFSGRQFSNSRSEMNVSTLELGDSALYLCASSLLGGQYLSYEQYFGPGTRLTVT.

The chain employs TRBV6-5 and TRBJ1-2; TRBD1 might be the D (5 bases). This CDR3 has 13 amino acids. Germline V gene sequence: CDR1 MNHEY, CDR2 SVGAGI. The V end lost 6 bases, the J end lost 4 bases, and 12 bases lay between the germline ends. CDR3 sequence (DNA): TGTGCCAGCAGGCCGACAGTTTTCTATGGCTACACCTTC. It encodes CASRPTVFYGYTF.

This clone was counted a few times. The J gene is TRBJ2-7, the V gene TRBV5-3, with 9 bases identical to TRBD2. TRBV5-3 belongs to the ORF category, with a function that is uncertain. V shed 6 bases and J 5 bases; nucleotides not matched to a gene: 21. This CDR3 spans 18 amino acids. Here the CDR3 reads CARNSLVLVAGDLDEQYF. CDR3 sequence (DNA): TGTGCCAGAAACTCATTGGTGTTGGTAGCGGGGGACCTCGACGAGCAGTACTTC.

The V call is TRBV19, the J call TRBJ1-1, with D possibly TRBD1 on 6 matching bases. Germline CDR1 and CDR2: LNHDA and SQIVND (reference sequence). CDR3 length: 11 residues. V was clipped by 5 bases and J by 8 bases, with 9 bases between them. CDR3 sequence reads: CASSGGTEAFF. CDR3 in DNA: TGTGCCAGTAGTGGTGGGACAGAAGCTTTCTTT.

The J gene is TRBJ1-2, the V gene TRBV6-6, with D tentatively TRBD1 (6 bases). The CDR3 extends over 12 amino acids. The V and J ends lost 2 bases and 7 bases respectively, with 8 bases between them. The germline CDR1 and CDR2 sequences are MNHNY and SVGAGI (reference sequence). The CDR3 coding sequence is TGTGCCAGCAGTTACCTAGGGGGTGGCTACACCTTC. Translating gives CASSYLGGGYTF.

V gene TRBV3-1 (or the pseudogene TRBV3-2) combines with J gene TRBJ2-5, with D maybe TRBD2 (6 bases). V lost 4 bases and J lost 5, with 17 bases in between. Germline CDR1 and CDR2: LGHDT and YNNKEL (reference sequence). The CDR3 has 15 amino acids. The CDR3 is CASSLFGGARETQYF. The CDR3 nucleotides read TGTGCCAGCAGCCTATTCGGAGGGGCCCGGGAGACCCAGTACTTC.

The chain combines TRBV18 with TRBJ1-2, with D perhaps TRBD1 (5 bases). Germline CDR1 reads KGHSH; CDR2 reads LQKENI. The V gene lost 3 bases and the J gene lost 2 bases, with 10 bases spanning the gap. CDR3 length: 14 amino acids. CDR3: CASSPAGQNYGYTF. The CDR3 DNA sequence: TGTGCCAGCTCACCGGCAGGGCAGAACTATGGCTACACCTTC.

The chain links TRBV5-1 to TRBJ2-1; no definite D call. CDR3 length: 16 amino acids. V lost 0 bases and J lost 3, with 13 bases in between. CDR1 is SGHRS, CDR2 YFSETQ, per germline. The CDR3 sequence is CASSLEVPPGYNEQFF. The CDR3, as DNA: TGCGCCAGCAGCTTGGAAGTTCCGCCGGGCTACAATGAGCAGTTCTTC.

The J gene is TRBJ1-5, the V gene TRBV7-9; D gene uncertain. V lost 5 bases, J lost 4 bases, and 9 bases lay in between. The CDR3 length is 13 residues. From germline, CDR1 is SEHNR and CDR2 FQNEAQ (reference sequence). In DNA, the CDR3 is TGTGCCAGCAGCGGAAGGGATAATCAGCCCCAGCATTTT. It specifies CASSGRDNQPQHF.

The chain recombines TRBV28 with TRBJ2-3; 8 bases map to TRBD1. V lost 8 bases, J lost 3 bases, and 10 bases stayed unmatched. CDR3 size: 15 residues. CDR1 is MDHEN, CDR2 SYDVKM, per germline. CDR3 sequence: CASAFQGAWTDTQYF. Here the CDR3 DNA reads TGTGCCAGCGCCTTCCAGGGGGCGTGGACAGATACGCAGTATTTT.

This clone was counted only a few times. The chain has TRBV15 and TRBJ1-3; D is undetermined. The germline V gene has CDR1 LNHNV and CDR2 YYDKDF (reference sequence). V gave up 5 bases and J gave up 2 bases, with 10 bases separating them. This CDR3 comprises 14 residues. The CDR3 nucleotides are TGTGCCACCAGCCCCGTTGGGGCTGGAAACACCATATATTTT. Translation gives CATSPVGAGNTIYF.

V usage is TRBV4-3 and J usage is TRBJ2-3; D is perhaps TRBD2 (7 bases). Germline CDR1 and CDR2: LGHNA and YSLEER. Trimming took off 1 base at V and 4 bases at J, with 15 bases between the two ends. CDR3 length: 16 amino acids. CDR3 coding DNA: TGCGCCAGCAGCCAAGGACTTGGGGGGGCTGCAGATACGCAGTATTTT. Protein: CASSQGLGGAADTQYF.

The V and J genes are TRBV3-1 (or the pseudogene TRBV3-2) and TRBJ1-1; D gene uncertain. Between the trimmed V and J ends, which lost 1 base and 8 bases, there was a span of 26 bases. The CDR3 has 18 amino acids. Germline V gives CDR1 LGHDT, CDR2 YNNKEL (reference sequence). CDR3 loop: CASSQAYRIKQHSHEAFF. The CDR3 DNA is TGTGCCAGCAGCCAAGCATACCGCATTAAACAGCATTCACACGAAGCTTTCTTT.

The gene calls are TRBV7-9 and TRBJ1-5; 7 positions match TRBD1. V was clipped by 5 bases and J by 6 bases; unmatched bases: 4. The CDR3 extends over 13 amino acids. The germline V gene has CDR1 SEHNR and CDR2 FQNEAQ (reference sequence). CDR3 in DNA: TGTGCCAGCAGCGACAGGGATCCTCAGCCCCAGCATTTT. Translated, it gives CASSDRDPQPQHF.

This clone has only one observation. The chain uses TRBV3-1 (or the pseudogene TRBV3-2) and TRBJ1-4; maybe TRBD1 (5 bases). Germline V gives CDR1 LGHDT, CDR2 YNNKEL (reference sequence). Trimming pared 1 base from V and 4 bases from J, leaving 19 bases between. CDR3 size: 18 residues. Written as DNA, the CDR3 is TGTGCCAGCAGCCAAGTGTGGGGTTCAAAGGGGAATAATGAAAAACTGTTTTTT. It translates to CASSQVWGSKGNNEKLFF.

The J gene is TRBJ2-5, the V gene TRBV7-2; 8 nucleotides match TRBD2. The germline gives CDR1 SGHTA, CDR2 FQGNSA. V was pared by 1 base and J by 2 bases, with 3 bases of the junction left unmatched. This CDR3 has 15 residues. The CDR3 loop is CASSLVGGGQETQYF. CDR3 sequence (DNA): TGTGCCAGCAGCTTAGTCGGCGGGGGGCAAGAGACCCAGTACTTC.

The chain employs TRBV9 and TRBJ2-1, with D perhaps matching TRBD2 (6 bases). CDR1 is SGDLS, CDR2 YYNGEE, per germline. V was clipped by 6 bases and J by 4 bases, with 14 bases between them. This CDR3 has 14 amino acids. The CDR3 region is CASTPPGEYNEQFF. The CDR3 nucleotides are TGTGCCAGCACACCCCCGGGGGAATACAATGAGCAGTTCTTC.

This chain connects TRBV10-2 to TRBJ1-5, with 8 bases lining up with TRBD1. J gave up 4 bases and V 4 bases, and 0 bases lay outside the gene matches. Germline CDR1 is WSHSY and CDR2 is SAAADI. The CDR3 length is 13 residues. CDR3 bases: TGCGCCAGCAGTGGACAGGGGAATCAGCCCCAGCATTTT. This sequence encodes CASSGQGNQPQHF.

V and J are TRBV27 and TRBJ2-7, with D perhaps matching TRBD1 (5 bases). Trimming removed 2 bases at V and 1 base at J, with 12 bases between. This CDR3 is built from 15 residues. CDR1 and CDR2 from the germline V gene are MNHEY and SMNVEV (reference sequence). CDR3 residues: CASSLGFTGSYEQYF. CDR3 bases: TGTGCCAGCAGTTTAGGATTTACAGGATCCTACGAGCAGTACTTC.